The 32 T cell receptor beta chains below all came from one sample that was sequenced in a study of cytomegalovirus exposure and HLA in healthy donors. Only in-frame clones appear in the TCRdb table, and some are missing; sequencing was by immunoSEQ multiplex PCR. The sample contains roughly 180,000 clones, 86% of which appear only once. The source material was PBMCs. The receptors originated from a man aged 30 to 39 in good health and CMV-seropositive.

This clone was picked up one time. The chain recombines TRBV6-6 with TRBJ2-5; D call uncertain. V was shortened by 2 bases and J by 4 bases, with 11 bases between the two germline ends. There are 14 residues in the CDR3. The germline CDR1 and CDR2 sequences are MNHNY and SVGAGI (reference sequence). CDR3 bases: TGTGCCAGCAGTTACAGGGTGGTAGGAGAGACCCAGTACTTC. Protein product: CASSYRVVGETQYF.

The chain uses TRBV4-3 and TRBJ2-2; tentative D call: TRBD2 (5 bases). Per germline, CDR1 LGHNA and CDR2 YSLEER. Trimming removed 6 bases from V and 4 bases from J, with 9 bases in between. The CDR3 length is 13 residues. The CDR3 region has the DNA TGCGCCAGCAGTCGGGAATTCACCGGGGAGCTGTTTTTT. This gives the protein CASSREFTGELFF.

The V call is TRBV27, the J call TRBJ2-7, with TRBD2 as a possible D gene (5 bases). This CDR3 contains 16 residues. The V and J ends lost 6 bases and 5 bases respectively, with 23 bases between them. Per germline, CDR1 MNHEY and CDR2 SMNVEV (reference sequence). This CDR3 is CASSRPGIGSYHEQYF. In DNA, the CDR3 is TGTGCCAGCAGCCGTCCCGGGATAGGGAGCTATCACGAGCAGTACTTC.

The V call is TRBV9, the J call TRBJ1-1; D remains ambiguous. Trimming removed 0 bases at V and 1 base at J, with 4 bases between. CDR1 is SGDLS and CDR2 is YYNGEE in the germline V gene. The CDR3 extends over 13 amino acids. The DNA of the CDR3 is TGTGCCAGCAGCGTAGTATCGAACACTGAAGCTTTCTTT. It translates to CASSVVSNTEAFF.

V is TRBV11-2 and J is TRBJ1-1; D possibly corresponds to TRBD1 (5 bases). Trimming stripped 0 bases from V and 4 bases from J, with 9 bases between. The germline V gene has CDR1 SGHAT and CDR2 FQNNGV. This CDR3 contains 14 residues. The CDR3 spells CASSLDLGATEAFF. CDR3 bases: TGTGCCAGCAGCTTAGACCTTGGGGCCACTGAAGCTTTCTTT.

CDR3 residues: CASSLGTAPNEQFF. The DNA for the CDR3 is TGTGCCAGCAGCTTAGGGACAGCCCCCAATGAGCAGTTCTTC. This chain connects TRBV11-3 to TRBJ2-1; weak D call: TRBD1 (6 bases). The CDR3 spans 14 residues. CDR1 is SGHNT, CDR2 YENEEA, per germline. V was pared by 1 base and J by 6 bases, with 10 bases between.

The chain combines TRBV15 with TRBJ1-1; 12 bases match TRBD1. The junction had 6 bases not matched to a gene; V was cut back by 5 bases and J by 5 bases. Germline V gene data show CDR1 as LNHNV and CDR2 as YYDKDF (reference sequence). CDR3 length: 15 amino acids. CDR3 DNA: TGTGCCACCAGCGGGGACAGGGGGCGGGGTACTGAAGCTTTCTTT. Translation gives CATSGDRGRGTEAFF.

The V call is TRBV9, the J call TRBJ2-7; tentative D call: TRBD2 (5 bases). This CDR3 comprises 14 residues. CDR1 SGDLS and CDR2 YYNGEE come from the germline V gene. The V gene lost 0 bases and the J gene lost 6 bases, with 13 bases spanning the gap. The CDR3 nucleotides read TGTGCCAGCAGCGTAGGAGAGGGAGTGGGCGAGCAGTACTTC. It yields the protein CASSVGEGVGEQYF.

This clone showed up just once. The chain uses TRBV12-5 and TRBJ2-1; TRBD2 is a possible D gene (5 bases). Germline CDR1 is LGHNT and CDR2 is FRNRAP. The CDR3 length is 12 residues. V gave up 5 bases and J gave up 8 bases, with 10 bases separating them. CDR3 sequence reads: CASGASGYEQFF. The CDR3 bases are TGTGCTAGTGGTGCCTCGGGGTATGAGCAGTTCTTC. Supplemented by reference TRBV12-5 and TRBJ2-1, the full variable domain reads DARVTQTPRHKVTEMGQEVTMRCQPILGHNTVFWYRQTMMQGLELLAYFRNRAPLDDSGMPKDRFSAEMPDATLATLKIQPSEPRDSAVYFCASGASGYEQFFGPGTRLTVL.

This clone was recorded a few times. The chain has TRBV5-1 and TRBJ2-7; D is perhaps TRBD2 (5 bases). This CDR3 has 13 residues. CDR1 is SGHRS and CDR2 is YFSETQ in the germline V gene. Trimming cost V 3 bases and J 4 bases, with 11 bases left between them. CDR3 amino acids: CASSWRLAYEQYF. DNA for the CDR3: TGCGCCAGCAGCTGGAGGCTAGCTTACGAGCAGTACTTC. The full variable domain, completed using reference TRBV5-1 and TRBJ2-7, is KAGVTQTPRYLIKTRGQQVTLSCSPISGHRSVSWYQQTPGQGLQFLFEYFSETQRNKGNFPGRFSGRQFSNSRSEMNVSTLELGDSALYLCASSWRLAYEQYFGPGTRLTVT.

The chain recombines TRBV18 with TRBJ2-7; D could derive from TRBD1 or TRBD2 (5 bases each). The CDR3 contains 15 residues. The germline V gene has CDR1 KGHSH and CDR2 LQKENI. Trimming removed 6 bases from V and 0 bases from J, with 15 bases in between. For the CDR3, the DNA is TGTGCCAGCTCGGGGACCATTGGCAGCTCCTACGAGCAGTACTTC. Translation: CASSGTIGSSYEQYF.

The genes are TRBV19 and TRBJ2-7; the match to TRBD1 covers 7 bases. With V trimmed by 2 bases and J by 2 bases, 3 bases remained unmatched. In germline, CDR1 is LNHDA, CDR2 SQIVND (reference sequence). CDR3 length: 14 amino acids. In nucleotides, the CDR3 is TGTGCCAGTAGTATATGGGACAGAACCTACGAGCAGTACTTC. Protein product: CASSIWDRTYEQYF.

The V and J genes are TRBV30 and TRBJ2-3, with 8 bases fitting TRBD1. The CDR3 is 16 residues long. Trimming at V came to 3 bases and at J to 0 bases, leaving 8 bases not matched to a gene. From germline, CDR1 is GTSNPN and CDR2 SVGIG (reference sequence). The CDR3, as DNA: TGTGCCTGGAGAGACGGACAGGGCTTTAGCACAGATACGCAGTATTTT. As protein: CAWRDGQGFSTDTQYF.

The chain combines TRBV6-1 with TRBJ1-2; D is ambiguous. The germline V and J ends were trimmed by 3 bases and 7 bases, with 12 bases remaining between them. Germline CDR1 is MNHNS and CDR2 is SASEGT. CDR3 size: 13 residues. CDR3 residues: CASSDPGSGGYTF. In nucleotides, the CDR3 is TGTGCCAGCAGTGACCCAGGTTCGGGTGGCTACACCTTC.

The chain is built from TRBV11-2 and TRBJ1-1; D is ambiguous. With 1 base removed from V and 4 bases from J, the gap between germline ends came to 7 bases. Looked up from germline, CDR1 is SGHAT and CDR2 is FQNNGV. The CDR3 spans 13 residues. The CDR3 nucleotides are TGTGCCAGCAGCTTAGCTGTTTTCACTGAAGCTTTCTTT. Its protein is CASSLAVFTEAFF.

This chain connects TRBV11-2 to TRBJ2-1; a weak D match, TRBD1 (8 bases). Trimming stripped 4 bases from V and 8 bases from J, with 15 bases between. Germline V CDR1 and CDR2: SGHAT, FQNNGV. This CDR3 spans 14 amino acids. CDR3 bases: TGTGCCAGCAGCTCGGACAGGGAGGGGGATGAGCAGTTCTTC. Amino acid sequence: CASSSDREGDEQFF.

The V gene is TRBV11-3, the J gene TRBJ2-5, with a possible D match to TRBD2 (5 bases). The length of the CDR3 is 13 residues. The V end lost 5 bases, the J end lost 1 base, and 8 bases lay between the germline ends. From germline, CDR1 is SGHNT and CDR2 YENEEA. The CDR3 nucleotides read TGTGCCAGCAGCCCCGAGGGCCAAGAGACCCAGTACTTC. Translation: CASSPEGQETQYF.

The V call is TRBV7-9, the J call TRBJ2-7; D call uncertain. Germline loops: CDR1 SEHNR, CDR2 FQNEAQ (reference sequence). This CDR3 has 11 residues. V was pared by 5 bases and J by 5 bases, with 7 bases between. The CDR3 DNA follows: TGTGCCAGCAGCACCCTAGACGAGCAGTACTTC. This translates into CASSTLDEQYF. Based on the CDR3 plus reference TRBV7-9 and TRBJ2-7, the full variable domain is DTGVSQNPRHKITKRGQNVTFRCDPISEHNRLYWYRQTLGQGPEFLTYFQNEAQLEKSRLLSDRFSAERPKGSFSTLEIQRTEQGDSAMYLCASSTLDEQYFGPGTRLTVT.

The chain combines TRBV30 with TRBJ1-5; D remains ambiguous. The CDR3 totals 12 residues. Between the trimmed V and J ends, which lost 4 bases and 3 bases, there was a span of 7 bases. Per germline, CDR1 GTSNPN and CDR2 SVGIG (reference sequence). As DNA, the CDR3 is TGTGCCTGGACAATCGCCAATCAGCCCCAGCATTTT. This encodes CAWTIANQPQHF.

The J gene is TRBJ2-5, the V gene TRBV4-1, with 9 bases fitting TRBD1. This CDR3 has 18 amino acids. Germline CDR1 reads MGHRA; CDR2 reads YSYEKL. Trimming took 0 bases from V and 5 from J; bases not matched to a gene: 13. CDR3 loop: CASSQENGVRGQGETQYF. The DNA for the CDR3 is TGCGCCAGCAGCCAAGAAAACGGTGTACGGGGACAGGGCGAGACCCAGTACTTC.

The CDR3 region is CASSQQQGPGNTIYF. The CDR3, as DNA: TGTGCCAGCAGTCAACAGCAGGGGCCTGGAAACACCATATATTTT. The J gene is TRBJ1-3, the V gene TRBV7-9, with a weak D call TRBD1 (6 bases). Germline V lookup: CDR1 SEHNR, CDR2 FQNEAQ (reference sequence). V was trimmed by 6 bases and J by 2 bases, leaving 14 bases between them. This CDR3 is built from 15 residues.

The chain links TRBV5-4 to TRBJ1-4; 7 bases are a match to TRBD1. Trimming removed 0 bases from V and 7 bases from J; junction bases left unmatched: 0. CDR3 length equals 13 residues. The germline CDR1 and CDR2 sequences are SGHNT and YYREEE (reference sequence). CDR3 sequence: CASSLGTGEKLFF. CDR3 in DNA: TGTGCCAGCAGCTTGGGGACAGGTGAAAAACTGTTTTTT. Variable domain in full (rest from reference TRBV5-4 and TRBJ1-4): ETGVTQSPTHLIKTRGQQVTLRCSSQSGHNTVSWYQQALGQGPQFIFQYYREEENGRGNFPPRFSGLQFPNYSSELNVNALELDDSALYLCASSLGTGEKLFFGSGTQLSVL.

This clone was found a few times. The rearrangement joins TRBV6-1 to TRBJ1-1, with no clear D. This CDR3 has 14 amino acids. CDR1 MNHNS and CDR2 SASEGT come from the germline V gene. V shed 6 bases and J shed 11 bases, with 22 bases lying between them. CDR3 DNA sequence: TGTGCCAGCAGCGCGCCTATCAAAACAGTGGAGGCTTTCTTT. Encoded protein: CASSAPIKTVEAFF.

This clone came up once. This chain connects TRBV10-3 to TRBJ2-5, with unresolved D. From germline, CDR1 is ENHRY and CDR2 SYGVKD. V was shortened by 4 bases and J by 10 bases, with 16 bases between the two germline ends. The CDR3 contains 13 residues. The CDR3: CAISGDTLVNQYF. DNA of the CDR3: TGTGCCATCAGTGGTGACACCTTGGTCAACCAGTACTTC.

In nucleotides, the CDR3 is TGTGCCACCGCAGGGGGATCGAACACTGAAGCTTTCTTT. As protein: CATAGGSNTEAFF. The rearrangement uses TRBV10-3 and TRBJ1-1; 7 bases agree with TRBD1. J lost 1 base, V lost 10 bases, and 6 bases had no gene match. The CDR3 is 13 residues long. CDR1 ENHRY and CDR2 SYGVKD come from the germline V gene.

This clone has more than one count but fewer than ten. At one boundary the junction diverges from the germline segment, which might be a read error. The V gene is TRBV28, the J gene TRBJ1-2; a weak D match, TRBD1 (5 bases). Germline V gene data show CDR1 as MDHEN and CDR2 as SYDVKM. The CDR3 length is 11 residues. The CDR3 sequence: CASSHAAGTFF. The CDR3 DNA sequence: TGTGCCAGCAGTCACGCCGCCGGGACGTTCTTC.

This chain connects TRBV5-1 to TRBJ2-5, with TRBD1 matching 9 bases. V was pared by 4 bases and J by 0 bases, with 1 base of the junction left unmatched. Germline CDR1 reads SGHRS; CDR2 reads YFSETQ. The CDR3 runs 14 residues. CDR3 amino acids: CASSGDRDQETQYF. In nucleotides, the CDR3 is TGCGCCAGCAGCGGGGACAGGGACCAAGAGACCCAGTACTTC.

V gene TRBV19 combines with J gene TRBJ1-2, with 7 nucleotides matching TRBD1. Germline lookup yields CDR1 LNHDA and CDR2 SQIVND (reference sequence). V was pared by 10 bases and J by 2 bases, with 7 bases of the junction left unmatched. The CDR3 is made up of 13 amino acids. The CDR3 DNA reads as TGTGCCACCCCGACAGGGAACAACTATGGCTACACCTTC. Translating gives CATPTGNNYGYTF.

The gene calls are TRBV5-1 and TRBJ1-5, with D possibly being TRBD1 (6 bases). V lost 4 bases to trimming and J lost 8 bases, with 19 bases between them. This CDR3 has 15 amino acids. Germline CDR1 is SGHRS and CDR2 is YFSETQ. The CDR3 is CASSLMSGGAEPQHF. The CDR3 DNA reads as TGCGCCAGCAGCCTAATGTCGGGGGGCGCGGAGCCCCAGCATTTT.

The V and J genes are TRBV4-1 and TRBJ2-7; 13 bases match TRBD2. Losses at the gene ends were 3 bases for V and 3 bases for J; bases not matched to a gene: 8. The germline V gene encodes CDR1 MGHRA and CDR2 YSYEKL. The CDR3 is made up of 17 amino acids. The DNA for the CDR3 is TGCGCCAGCAGCCACATAACTAGCGGGAGGGAGCACTACGAGCAGTACTTC. It is translated as CASSHITSGREHYEQYF.

This clone has more than one count but fewer than ten. The chain links TRBV11-2 to TRBJ1-6; D possibly corresponds to TRBD1 (6 bases). CDR3 size: 18 residues. V was trimmed by 1 base and J by 9 bases, leaving 22 bases between them. Looked up from germline, CDR1 is SGHAT and CDR2 is FQNNGV. In DNA form, the CDR3 reads TGTGCCAGCAGCTTAGGCTCATGGGGACACCGGGCTGGTTCACCCCTCCACTTT. Its protein is CASSLGSWGHRAGSPLHF.

This clone showed up just once. The rearrangement joins TRBV5-3 to TRBJ2-1, with 10 bases that match TRBD2. TRBV5-3 is labeled an ORF, and its function is uncertain. V was clipped by 8 bases and J by 8 bases; unmatched bases: 13. This CDR3 spans 15 amino acids. Here the CDR3 reads CASTETSGVEDEQFF. CDR3 bases: TGTGCCAGCACCGAAACTAGCGGGGTTGAGGATGAGCAGTTCTTC.